Following are 3 T cell receptor beta chains from one sample sequenced in a study of T cell changes during pregnancy in multiple sclerosis (dated by TCRdb to about 2019). The library was generated by the immunoSEQ multiplex PCR assay. The clones in this table, taken by TCRdb from immuneACCESS, are in-frame only. Not every clone is retained; where verified, under half of the shortfall comes from an unresolved V gene, and the cause of the rest is unknown. The sample table holds roughly 40,000 clones, of which about 91% were seen once. Roughly 1.8% of the sample is in the top ten clones. The sequences come from CD4+ T cells from peripheral blood mononuclear cells, collected after pregnancy. The receptors here all came from a female donor in good health, enrolled as a control in a pregnancy study.

The gene calls are TRBV7-2 and TRBJ2-7; TRBD1 might be the D (6 bases). Per the germline V gene, CDR1 is SGHTA and CDR2 is FQGNSA. V dropped 0 bases and J dropped 3 bases, with 12 bases sitting between them. This CDR3 is 15 amino acids long. CDR3: CASSLAQGSHYEQYF. The CDR3 bases are TGTGCCAGCAGCTTAGCACAGGGCTCACACTACGAGCAGTACTTC.

This rearrangement joins TRBV5-6 to TRBJ2-5, with D perhaps TRBD2 (6 bases). Trimming removed 3 bases from V and 4 bases from J, with 19 bases in between. Germline V gene lookup returns CDR1 SGHDT and CDR2 YYEEEE. This CDR3 has 16 residues. The CDR3 DNA is TGTGCCAGCAGCTCCTCATCTGTAGGGGAGGCAGAGACCCAGTACTTC. This translates into CASSSSSVGEAETQYF.

The V gene is TRBV2, the J gene TRBJ1-6; a weak D match, TRBD1 (6 bases). Germline V gives CDR1 SNHLY, CDR2 FYNNEI. This CDR3 is built from 16 residues. The V and J ends lost 8 bases and 4 bases respectively, with 18 bases between them. CDR3 region: CASGSRWDTYNSPLHF. Here the CDR3 DNA reads TGTGCCAGCGGTAGCCGCTGGGACACTTATAATTCACCCCTCCACTTT.